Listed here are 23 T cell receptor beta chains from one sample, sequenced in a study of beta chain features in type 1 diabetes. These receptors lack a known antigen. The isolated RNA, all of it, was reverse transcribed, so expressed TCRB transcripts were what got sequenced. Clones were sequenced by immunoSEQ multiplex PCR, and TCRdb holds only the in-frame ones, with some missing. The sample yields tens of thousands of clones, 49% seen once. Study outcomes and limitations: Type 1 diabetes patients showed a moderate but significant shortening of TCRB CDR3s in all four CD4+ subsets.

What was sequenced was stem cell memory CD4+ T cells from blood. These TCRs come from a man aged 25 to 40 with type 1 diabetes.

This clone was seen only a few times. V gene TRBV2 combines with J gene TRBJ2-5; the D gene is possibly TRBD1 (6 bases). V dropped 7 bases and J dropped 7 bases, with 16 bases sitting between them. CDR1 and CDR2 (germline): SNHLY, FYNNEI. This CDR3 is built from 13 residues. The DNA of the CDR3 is TGTGCCAGCACCCCCGCCCTAGGGGGGACCCAGTACTTC. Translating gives CASTPALGGTQYF.

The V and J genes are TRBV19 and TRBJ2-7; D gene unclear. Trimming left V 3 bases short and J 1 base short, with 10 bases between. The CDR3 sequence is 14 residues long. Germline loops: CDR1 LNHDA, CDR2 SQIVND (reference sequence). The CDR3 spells CASSMGQTSYEQYF. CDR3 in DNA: TGTGCCAGTAGTATGGGTCAGACATCCTACGAGCAGTACTTC.

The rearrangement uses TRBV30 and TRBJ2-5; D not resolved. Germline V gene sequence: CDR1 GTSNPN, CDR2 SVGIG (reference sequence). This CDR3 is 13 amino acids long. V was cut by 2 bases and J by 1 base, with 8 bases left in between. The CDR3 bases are TGTGCCTGGAGTAGAGACACCCAAGAGACCCAGTACTTC. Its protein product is CAWSRDTQETQYF.

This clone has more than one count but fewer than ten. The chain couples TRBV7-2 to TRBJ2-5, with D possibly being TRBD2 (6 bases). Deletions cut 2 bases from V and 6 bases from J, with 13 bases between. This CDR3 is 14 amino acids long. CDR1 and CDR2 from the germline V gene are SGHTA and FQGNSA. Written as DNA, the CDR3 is TGTGCCAGCAGCTTATCGCGGGACTTGAAGACCCAGTACTTC. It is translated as CASSLSRDLKTQYF.

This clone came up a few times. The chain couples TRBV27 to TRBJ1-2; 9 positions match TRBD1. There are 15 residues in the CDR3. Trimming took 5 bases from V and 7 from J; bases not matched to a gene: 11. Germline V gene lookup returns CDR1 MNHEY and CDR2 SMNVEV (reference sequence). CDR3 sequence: CASSRTGTGPFGYTF. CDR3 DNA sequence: TGTGCCAGCAGTAGGACCGGGACAGGGCCTTTTGGCTACACCTTC.

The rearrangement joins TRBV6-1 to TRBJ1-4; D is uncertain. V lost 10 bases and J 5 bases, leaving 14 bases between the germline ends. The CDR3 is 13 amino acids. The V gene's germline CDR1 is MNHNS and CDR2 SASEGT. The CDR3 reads CATGSVFNEKLFF. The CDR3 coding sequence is TGTGCCACGGGGAGCGTATTCAATGAAAAACTGTTTTTT.

The CDR3 sequence is CASSPSGGNKKGTQYF. The CDR3 region has the DNA TGCGCCAGCAGCCCTAGCGGGGGGAACAAGAAGGGGACCCAGTACTTC. This chain uses TRBV5-1 with TRBJ2-5; 11 bases match TRBD2. With 4 bases clipped from V and 7 bases from J, the junction kept 12 bases outside the gene matches. This CDR3 spans 16 amino acids. Germline CDR1 SGHRS, CDR2 YFSETQ.

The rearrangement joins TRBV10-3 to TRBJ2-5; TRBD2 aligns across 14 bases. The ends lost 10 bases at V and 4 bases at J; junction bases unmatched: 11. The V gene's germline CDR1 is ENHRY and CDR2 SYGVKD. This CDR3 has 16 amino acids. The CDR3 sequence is CATSPTSGGAGETQYF. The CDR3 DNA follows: TGTGCCACATCCCCGACTAGCGGGGGGGCAGGAGAGACCCAGTACTTC.

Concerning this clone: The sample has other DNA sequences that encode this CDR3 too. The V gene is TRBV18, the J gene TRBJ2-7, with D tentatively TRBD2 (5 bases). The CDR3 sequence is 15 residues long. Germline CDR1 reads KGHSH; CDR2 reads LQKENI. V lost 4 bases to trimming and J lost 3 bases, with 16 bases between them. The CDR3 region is CASSLTGEASYEQYF. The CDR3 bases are TGTGCCAGCTCACTAACCGGGGAAGCCAGCTACGAGCAGTACTTC.

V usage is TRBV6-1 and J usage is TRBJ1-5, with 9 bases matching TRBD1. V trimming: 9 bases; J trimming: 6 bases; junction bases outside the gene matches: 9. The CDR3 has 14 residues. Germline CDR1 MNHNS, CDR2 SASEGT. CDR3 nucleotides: TGTGCCAGTAGAGGACAGGGGAGGTCTCAGCCCCAGCATTTT. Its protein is CASRGQGRSQPQHF.

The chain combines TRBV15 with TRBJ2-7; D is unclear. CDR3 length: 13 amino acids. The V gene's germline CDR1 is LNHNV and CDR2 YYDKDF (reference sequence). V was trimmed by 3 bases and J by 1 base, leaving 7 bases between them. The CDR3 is CATSSQLSYEQYF. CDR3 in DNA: TGTGCCACCAGCAGCCAACTGTCCTACGAGCAGTACTTC.

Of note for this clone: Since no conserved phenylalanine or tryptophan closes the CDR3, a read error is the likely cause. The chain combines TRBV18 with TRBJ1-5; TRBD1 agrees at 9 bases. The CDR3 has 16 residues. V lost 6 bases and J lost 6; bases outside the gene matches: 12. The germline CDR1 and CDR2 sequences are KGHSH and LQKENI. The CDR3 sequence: CASSISGTGNGQPQHL. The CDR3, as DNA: TGTGCCAGCTCCATATCCGGGACAGGGAACGGTCAGCCCCAGCATCTT.

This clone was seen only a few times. CDR3 nucleotides: TGTGCCAGCAGTGCTGGACTAGTTGTCTATGAGCAGTTCTTC. Protein sequence: CASSAGLVVYEQFF. V and J are TRBV2 and TRBJ2-1, with 7 bases identical to TRBD2. V gave up 4 bases and J gave up 8 bases; unmatched junction bases: 8. The CDR3 length is 14 residues. Germline lookup yields CDR1 SNHLY and CDR2 FYNNEI.

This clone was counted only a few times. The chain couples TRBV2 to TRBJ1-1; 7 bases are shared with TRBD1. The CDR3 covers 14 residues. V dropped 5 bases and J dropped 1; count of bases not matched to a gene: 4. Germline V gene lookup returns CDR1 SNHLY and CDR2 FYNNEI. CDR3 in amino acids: CASSIRTGNTEAFF. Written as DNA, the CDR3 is TGTGCCAGCAGTATCCGGACAGGGAACACTGAAGCTTTCTTT.

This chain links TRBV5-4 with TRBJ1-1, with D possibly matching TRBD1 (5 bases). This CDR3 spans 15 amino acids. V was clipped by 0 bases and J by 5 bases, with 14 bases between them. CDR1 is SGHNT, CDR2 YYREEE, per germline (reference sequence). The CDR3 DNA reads TGTGCCAGCAGCTTGGGGGAGGGGCGTTGGACTGAAGCTTTCTTT. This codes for CASSLGEGRWTEAFF. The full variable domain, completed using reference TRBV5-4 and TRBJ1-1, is ETGVTQSPTHLIKTRGQQVTLRCSSQSGHNTVSWYQQALGQGPQFIFQYYREEENGRGNFPPRFSGLQFPNYSSELNVNALELDDSALYLCASSLGEGRWTEAFFGQGTRLTVV.

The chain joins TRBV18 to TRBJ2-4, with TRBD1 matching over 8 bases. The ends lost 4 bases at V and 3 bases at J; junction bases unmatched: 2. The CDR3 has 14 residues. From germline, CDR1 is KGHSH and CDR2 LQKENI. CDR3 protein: CASSLDRVKNIQYF. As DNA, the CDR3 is TGTGCCAGCTCACTGGACAGGGTCAAAAACATTCAGTACTTC.

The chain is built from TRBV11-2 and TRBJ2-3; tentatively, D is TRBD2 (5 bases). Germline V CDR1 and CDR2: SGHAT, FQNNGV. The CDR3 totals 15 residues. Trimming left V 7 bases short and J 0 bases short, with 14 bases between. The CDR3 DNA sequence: TGTGCCAGCACCCGCAGCGGTCCTAGCACAGATACGCAGTATTTT. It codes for CASTRSGPSTDTQYF. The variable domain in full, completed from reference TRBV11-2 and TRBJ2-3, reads EAGVAQSPRYKIIEKRQSVAFWCNPISGHATLYWYQQILGQGPKLLIQFQNNGVVDDSQLPKDRFSAERLKGVDSTLKIQPAKLEDSAVYLCASTRSGPSTDTQYFGPGTRLTVL.

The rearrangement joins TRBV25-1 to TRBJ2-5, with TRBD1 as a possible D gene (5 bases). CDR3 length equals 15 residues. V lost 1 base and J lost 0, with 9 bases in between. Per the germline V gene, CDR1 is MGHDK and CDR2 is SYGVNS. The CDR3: CASSEWAGYQETQYF. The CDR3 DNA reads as TGTGCCAGCAGTGAATGGGCAGGGTACCAAGAGACCCAGTACTTC.

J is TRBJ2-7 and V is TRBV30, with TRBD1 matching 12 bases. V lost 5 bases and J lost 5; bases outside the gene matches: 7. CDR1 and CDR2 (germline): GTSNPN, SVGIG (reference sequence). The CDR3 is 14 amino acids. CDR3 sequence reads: CAWGPGQGANEQYF. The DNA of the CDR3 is TGTGCCTGGGGTCCGGGACAGGGGGCCAACGAGCAGTACTTC. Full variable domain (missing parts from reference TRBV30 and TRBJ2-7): SQTIHQWPATLVQPVGSPLSLECTVEGTSNPNLYWYRQAAGRGLQLLFYSVGIGQISSEVPQNLSASRPQDRQFILSSKKLLLSDSGFYLCAWGPGQGANEQYFGPGTRLTVT.

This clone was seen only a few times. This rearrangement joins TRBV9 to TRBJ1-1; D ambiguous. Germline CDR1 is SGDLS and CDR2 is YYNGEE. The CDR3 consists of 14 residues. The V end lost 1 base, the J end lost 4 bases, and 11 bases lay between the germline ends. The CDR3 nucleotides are TGTGCCAGCAGCGTAAACCCCAGTGGCACTGAAGCTTTCTTT. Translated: CASSVNPSGTEAFF.

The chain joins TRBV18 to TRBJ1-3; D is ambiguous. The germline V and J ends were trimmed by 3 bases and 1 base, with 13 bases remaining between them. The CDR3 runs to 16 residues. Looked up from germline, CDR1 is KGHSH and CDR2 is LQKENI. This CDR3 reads CASSPSPATSGNTIYF. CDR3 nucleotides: TGTGCCAGCTCACCGTCGCCGGCGACTTCTGGAAACACCATATATTTT. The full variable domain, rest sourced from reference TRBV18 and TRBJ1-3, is NAGVMQNPRHLVRRRGQEARLRCSPMKGHSHVYWYRQLPEEGLKFMVYLQKENIIDESGMPKERFSAEFPKEGPSILRIQQVVRGDSAAYFCASSPSPATSGNTIYFGEGSWLTVV.

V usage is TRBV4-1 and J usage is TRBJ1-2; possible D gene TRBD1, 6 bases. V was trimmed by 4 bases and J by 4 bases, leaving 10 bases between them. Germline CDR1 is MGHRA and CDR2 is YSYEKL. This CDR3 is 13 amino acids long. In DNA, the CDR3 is TGCGCCAGCAGCCGAGACAGGTTCTATGGCTACACCTTC. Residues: CASSRDRFYGYTF.

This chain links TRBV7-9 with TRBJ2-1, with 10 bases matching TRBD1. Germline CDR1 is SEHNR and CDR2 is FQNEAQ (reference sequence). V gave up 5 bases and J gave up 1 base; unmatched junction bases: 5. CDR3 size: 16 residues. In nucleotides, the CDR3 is TGTGCCAGCAGCACTTGGACAGGGGGATCCTACAATGAGCAGTTCTTC. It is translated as CASSTWTGGSYNEQFF.